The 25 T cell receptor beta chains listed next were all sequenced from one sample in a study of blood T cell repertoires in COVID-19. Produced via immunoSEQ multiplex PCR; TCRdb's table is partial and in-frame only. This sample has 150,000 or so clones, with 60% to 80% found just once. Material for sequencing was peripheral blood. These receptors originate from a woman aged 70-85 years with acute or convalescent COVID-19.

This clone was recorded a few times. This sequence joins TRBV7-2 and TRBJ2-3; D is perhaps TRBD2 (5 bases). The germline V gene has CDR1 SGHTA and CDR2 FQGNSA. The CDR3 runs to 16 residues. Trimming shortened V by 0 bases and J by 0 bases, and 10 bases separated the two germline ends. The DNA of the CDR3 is TGTGCCAGCAGCTTAGCTGGCGGGTCAAGCACAGATACGCAGTATTTT. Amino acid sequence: CASSLAGGSSTDTQYF.

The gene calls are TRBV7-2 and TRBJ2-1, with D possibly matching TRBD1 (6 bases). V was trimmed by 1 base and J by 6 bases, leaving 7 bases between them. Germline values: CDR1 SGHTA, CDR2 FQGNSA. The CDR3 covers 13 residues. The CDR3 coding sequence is TGTGCCAGCAGCTTAGTAGGGGGCAATGAGCAGTTCTTC. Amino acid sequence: CASSLVGGNEQFF.

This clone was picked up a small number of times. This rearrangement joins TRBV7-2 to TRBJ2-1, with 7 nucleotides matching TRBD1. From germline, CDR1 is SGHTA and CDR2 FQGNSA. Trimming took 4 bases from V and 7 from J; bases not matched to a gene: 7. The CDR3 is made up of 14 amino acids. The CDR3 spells CASSYQGVINEQFF. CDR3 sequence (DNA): TGTGCCAGCAGCTATCAGGGGGTAATAAATGAGCAGTTCTTC.

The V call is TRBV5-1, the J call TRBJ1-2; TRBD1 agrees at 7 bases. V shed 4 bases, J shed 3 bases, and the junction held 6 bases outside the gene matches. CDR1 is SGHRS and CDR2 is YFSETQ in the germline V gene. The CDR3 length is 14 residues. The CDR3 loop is CASSTTTGDYGYTF. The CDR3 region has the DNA TGCGCCAGCAGCACCACTACAGGGGACTATGGCTACACCTTC.

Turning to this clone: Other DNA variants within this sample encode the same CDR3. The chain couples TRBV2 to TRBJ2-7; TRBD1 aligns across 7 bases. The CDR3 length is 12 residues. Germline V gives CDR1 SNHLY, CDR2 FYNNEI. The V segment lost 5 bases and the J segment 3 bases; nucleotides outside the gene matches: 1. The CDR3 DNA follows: TGTGCCAGCAGTCGGACAGGCTACGAGCAGTACTTC. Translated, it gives CASSRTGYEQYF.

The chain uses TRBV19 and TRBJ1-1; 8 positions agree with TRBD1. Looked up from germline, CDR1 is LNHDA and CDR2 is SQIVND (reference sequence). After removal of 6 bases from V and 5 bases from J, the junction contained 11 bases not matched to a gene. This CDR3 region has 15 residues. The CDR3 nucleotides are TGTGCCAGTAGCCCCGTGGACAGGGAAGGAACTGAAGCTTTCTTT. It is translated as CASSPVDREGTEAFF.

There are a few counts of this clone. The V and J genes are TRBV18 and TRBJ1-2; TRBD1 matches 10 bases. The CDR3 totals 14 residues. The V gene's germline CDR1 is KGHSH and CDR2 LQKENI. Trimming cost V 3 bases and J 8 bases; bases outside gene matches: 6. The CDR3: CASSPGTGAVGYTF. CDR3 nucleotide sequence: TGTGCCAGCTCACCCGGGACAGGGGCCGTAGGCTACACCTTC.

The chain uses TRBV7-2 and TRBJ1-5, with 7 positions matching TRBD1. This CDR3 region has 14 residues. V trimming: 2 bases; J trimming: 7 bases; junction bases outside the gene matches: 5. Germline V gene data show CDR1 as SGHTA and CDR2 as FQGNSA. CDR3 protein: CASSLQGGRQPQHF. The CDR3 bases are TGTGCCAGCAGCTTACAGGGGGGCCGCCAGCCCCAGCATTTT.

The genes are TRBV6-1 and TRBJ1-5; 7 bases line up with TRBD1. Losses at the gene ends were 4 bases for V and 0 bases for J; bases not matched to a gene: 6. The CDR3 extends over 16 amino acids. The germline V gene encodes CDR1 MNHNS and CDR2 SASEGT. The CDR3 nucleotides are TGTGCCAGCAGTGGTTGGGACAGATATAGCAATCAGCCCCAGCATTTT. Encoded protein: CASSGWDRYSNQPQHF.

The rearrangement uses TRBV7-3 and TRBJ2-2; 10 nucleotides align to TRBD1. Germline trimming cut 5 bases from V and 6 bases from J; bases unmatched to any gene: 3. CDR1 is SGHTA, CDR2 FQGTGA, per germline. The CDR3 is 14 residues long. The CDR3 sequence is CASSQDRGAGELFF. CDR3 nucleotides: TGTGCCAGCAGCCAGGACAGGGGGGCCGGGGAGCTGTTTTTT.

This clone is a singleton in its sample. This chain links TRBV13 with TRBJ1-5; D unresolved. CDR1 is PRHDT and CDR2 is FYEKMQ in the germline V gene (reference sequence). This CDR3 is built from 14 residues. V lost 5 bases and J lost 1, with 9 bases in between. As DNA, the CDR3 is TGTGCCAGCAGCACCCCGGGAAGCAATCAGCCCCAGCATTTT. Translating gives CASSTPGSNQPQHF.

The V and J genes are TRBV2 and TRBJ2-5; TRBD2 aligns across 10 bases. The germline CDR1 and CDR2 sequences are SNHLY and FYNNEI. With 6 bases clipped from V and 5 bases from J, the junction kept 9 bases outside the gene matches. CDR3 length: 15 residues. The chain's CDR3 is CASSDSGRISETQYF. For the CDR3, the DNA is TGTGCCAGCAGCGATAGCGGGAGGATTTCGGAGACCCAGTACTTC.

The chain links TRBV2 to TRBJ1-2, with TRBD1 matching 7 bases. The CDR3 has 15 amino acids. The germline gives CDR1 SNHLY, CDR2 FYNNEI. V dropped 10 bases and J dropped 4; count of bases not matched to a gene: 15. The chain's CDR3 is CAIGTAFFGSYGYTF. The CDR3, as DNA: TGTGCCATCGGGACAGCCTTTTTCGGGAGCTATGGCTACACCTTC. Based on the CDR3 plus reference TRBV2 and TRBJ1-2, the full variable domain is EPEVTQTPSHQVTQMGQEVILRCVPISNHLYFYWYRQILGQKVEFLVSFYNNEISEKSEIFDDQFSVERPDGSNFTLKIRSTKLEDSAMYFCAIGTAFFGSYGYTFGSGTRLTVV.

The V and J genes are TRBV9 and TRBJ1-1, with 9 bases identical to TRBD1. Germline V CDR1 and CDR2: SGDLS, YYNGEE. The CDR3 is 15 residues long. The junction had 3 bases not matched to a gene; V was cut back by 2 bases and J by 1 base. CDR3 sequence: CASSVGQGTNTEAFF. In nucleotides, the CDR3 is TGTGCCAGCAGCGTGGGACAGGGAACGAACACTGAAGCTTTCTTT. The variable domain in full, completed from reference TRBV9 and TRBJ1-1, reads DSGVTQTPKHLITATGQRVTLRCSPRSGDLSVYWYQQSLDQGLQFLIQYYNGEERAKGNILERFSAQQFPDLHSELNLSSLELGDSALYFCASSVGQGTNTEAFFGQGTRLTVV.

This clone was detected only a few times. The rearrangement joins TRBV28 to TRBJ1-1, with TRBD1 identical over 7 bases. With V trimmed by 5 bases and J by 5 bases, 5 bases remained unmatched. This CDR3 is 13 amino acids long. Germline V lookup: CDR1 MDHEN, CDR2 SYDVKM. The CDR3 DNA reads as TGTGCCAGCAGTCCAGGGGGGTGGACTGAAGCTTTCTTT. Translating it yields CASSPGGWTEAFF.

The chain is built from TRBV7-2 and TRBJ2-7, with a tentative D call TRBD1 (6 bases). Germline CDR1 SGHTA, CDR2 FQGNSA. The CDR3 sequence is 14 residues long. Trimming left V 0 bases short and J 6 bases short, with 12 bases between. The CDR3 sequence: CASSLAVRGREQYF. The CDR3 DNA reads TGTGCCAGCAGCTTAGCGGTCAGGGGACGCGAGCAGTACTTC.

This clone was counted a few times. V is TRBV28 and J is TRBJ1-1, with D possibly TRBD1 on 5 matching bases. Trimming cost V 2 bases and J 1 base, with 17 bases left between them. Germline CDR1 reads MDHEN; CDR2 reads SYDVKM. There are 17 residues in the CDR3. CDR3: CASSLGGVGMRNTEAFF. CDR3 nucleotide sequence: TGTGCCAGCAGTTTAGGGGGGGTAGGGATGCGGAACACTGAAGCTTTCTTT. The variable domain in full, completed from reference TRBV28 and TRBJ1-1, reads DVKVTQSSRYLVKRTGEKVFLECVQDMDHENMFWYRQDPGLGLRLIYFSYDVKMKEKGDIPEGYSVSREKKERFSLILESASTNQTSMYLCASSLGGVGMRNTEAFFGQGTRLTVV.

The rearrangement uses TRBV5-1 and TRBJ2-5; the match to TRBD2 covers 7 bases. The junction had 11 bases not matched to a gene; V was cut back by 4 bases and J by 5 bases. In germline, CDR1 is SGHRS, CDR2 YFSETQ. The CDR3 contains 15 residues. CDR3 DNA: TGCGCCAGCAGCCAGGCCTCTAGGGGAGGGGAGACCCAGTACTTC. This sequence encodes CASSQASRGGETQYF.

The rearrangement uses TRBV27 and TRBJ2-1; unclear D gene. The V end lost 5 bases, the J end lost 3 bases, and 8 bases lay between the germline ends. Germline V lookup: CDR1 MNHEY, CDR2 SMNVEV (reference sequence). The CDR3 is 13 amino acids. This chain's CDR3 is CASSRTVYNEQFF. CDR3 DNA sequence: TGTGCCAGCAGTCGAACAGTCTACAATGAGCAGTTCTTC.

CDR3 in DNA: TGTGCCAGCAGTAACCTTCGGTACGGGACAGATACGCAGTATTTT. It codes for CASSNLRYGTDTQYF. The V gene is TRBV6-2 or TRBV6-3, the J gene TRBJ2-3; D not resolved. The CDR3 is 15 amino acids. Trimming shortened V by 5 bases and J by 3 bases, and 15 bases separated the two germline ends. CDR1 and CDR2 (germline): MNHEY, SVGEGT.

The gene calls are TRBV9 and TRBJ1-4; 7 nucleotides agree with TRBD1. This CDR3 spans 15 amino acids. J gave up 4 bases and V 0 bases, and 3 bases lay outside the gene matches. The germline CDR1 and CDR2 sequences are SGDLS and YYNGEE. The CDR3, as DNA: TGTGCCAGCAGCGTAGCCGGGACAGATAATGAAAAACTGTTTTTT. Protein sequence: CASSVAGTDNEKLFF.

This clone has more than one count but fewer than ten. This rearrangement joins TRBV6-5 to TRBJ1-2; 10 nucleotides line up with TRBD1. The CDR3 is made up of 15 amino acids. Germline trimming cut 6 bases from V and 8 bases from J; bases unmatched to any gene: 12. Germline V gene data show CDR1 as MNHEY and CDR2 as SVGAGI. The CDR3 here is CASSQGGRTGGGYTF. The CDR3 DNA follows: TGTGCCAGCAGCCAAGGGGGCAGGACAGGGGGAGGCTACACCTTC.

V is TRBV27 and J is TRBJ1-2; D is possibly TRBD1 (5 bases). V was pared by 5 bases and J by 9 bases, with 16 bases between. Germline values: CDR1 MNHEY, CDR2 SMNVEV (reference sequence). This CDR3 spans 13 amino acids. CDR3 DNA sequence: TGTGCCAGCAGTGCAACCCCCAGGGTGAGCTACACCTTC. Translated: CASSATPRVSYTF.

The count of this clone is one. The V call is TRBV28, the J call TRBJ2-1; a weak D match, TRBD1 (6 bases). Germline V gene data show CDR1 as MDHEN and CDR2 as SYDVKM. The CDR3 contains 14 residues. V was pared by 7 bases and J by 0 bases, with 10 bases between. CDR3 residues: CASKQGSSYNEQFF. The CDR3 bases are TGTGCCAGCAAACAGGGTAGCTCCTACAATGAGCAGTTCTTC. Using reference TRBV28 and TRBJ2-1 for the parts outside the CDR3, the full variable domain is DVKVTQSSRYLVKRTGEKVFLECVQDMDHENMFWYRQDPGLGLRLIYFSYDVKMKEKGDIPEGYSVSREKKERFSLILESASTNQTSMYLCASKQGSSYNEQFFGPGTRLTVL.

Here the CDR3 reads CASSRRLGTGGRDGYTF. DNA of the CDR3: TGTGCCAGCAGCCGCAGACTCGGGACAGGGGGCAGGGATGGCTACACCTTC. The chain carries TRBV3-1 (or the pseudogene TRBV3-2) and TRBJ1-2, with 12 bases that match TRBD1. Germline CDR1 reads LGHDT; CDR2 reads YNNKEL (reference sequence). The CDR3 sequence is 17 residues long. With V trimmed by 4 bases and J by 6 bases, 12 bases remained unmatched.